The 6 T cell receptor beta chains below were found in one sample sequenced in a study of cytomegalovirus exposure and HLA in healthy donors. Use of 60 Vbeta and 13 Jbeta primers characterized the PCR. Using immunoSEQ multiplex PCR, the repertoire was profiled, and TCRdb retains in-frame clones only, with some absent. This sample has 150,000 to 200,000 clones, with around 75% found just once. The sample consisted of PBMCs. These TCRs come from a woman between 50 and 59 years old in good health and CMV-seronegative.

The chain recombines TRBV7-9 with TRBJ2-5; D gene unclear. The J call may be in error: the DNA end matches TRBJ2-7 better. This CDR3 has 14 amino acids. From germline, CDR1 is SEHNR and CDR2 FQNEAQ (reference sequence). The CDR3 spells CASSLASPPYEQYF. DNA of the CDR3: TGTGCCAGCAGCTTAGCTTCCCCACCCTACGAGCAGTACTTC.

The genes are TRBV7-9 and TRBJ1-6, with no clear D. The length of the CDR3 is 14 residues. Per germline, CDR1 SEHNR and CDR2 FQNEAQ (reference sequence). V lost 0 bases, J lost 7 bases, and 7 bases lay in between. CDR3 protein: CASSLAAGNSPLHF. The DNA for the CDR3 is TGTGCCAGCAGCTTAGCGGCGGGAAATTCACCCCTCCACTTT.

The chain recombines TRBV2 with TRBJ1-6; D may be TRBD1 (5 bases). Trimming cost V 7 bases and J 7 bases, with 17 bases left between them. In germline, CDR1 is SNHLY, CDR2 FYNNEI. The CDR3 covers 15 residues. CDR3 in amino acids: CASTDGGTANSPLHF. The DNA of the CDR3 is TGTGCCAGCACCGACGGGGGGACGGCAAATTCACCCCTCCACTTT. The full variable domain, in which reference TRBV2 and TRBJ1-6 provide the parts outside the CDR3, is EPEVTQTPSHQVTQMGQEVILRCVPISNHLYFYWYRQILGQKVEFLVSFYNNEISEKSEIFDDQFSVERPDGSNFTLKIRSTKLEDSAMYFCASTDGGTANSPLHFGNGTRLTVT.

This clone was found once. The rearrangement uses TRBV7-9 and TRBJ2-2; perhaps TRBD2 as D (5 bases). CDR1 and CDR2 (germline): SEHNR, FQNEAQ (reference sequence). This CDR3 spans 16 amino acids. Trimming removed 2 bases from V and 0 bases from J, with 10 bases in between. CDR3 sequence: CASSLLEAANTGELFF. CDR3 DNA sequence: TGTGCCAGCAGCTTATTAGAAGCGGCGAACACCGGGGAGCTGTTTTTT.

The V gene is TRBV19, the J gene TRBJ1-1; tentatively, D is TRBD1 (6 bases). V gave up 6 bases and J gave up 6 bases, with 14 bases separating them. Germline values: CDR1 LNHDA, CDR2 SQIVND (reference sequence). The CDR3 extends over 13 amino acids. The CDR3 region has the DNA TGTGCCAGTAGGTCCTGGGGGCCGGCTGAAGCTTTCTTT. Translation: CASRSWGPAEAFF.

The V and J genes are TRBV7-8 and TRBJ1-6; possible D gene TRBD1, 6 bases. V was shortened by 0 bases and J by 8 bases, with 14 bases between the two germline ends. Germline V gene sequence: CDR1 SGHVS, CDR2 FQNEAQ. The CDR3 runs 16 residues. The CDR3, as DNA: TGTGCCAGCAGCTTAGCAGGACAGTCGGTCTATTCACCCCTCCACTTT. Translation: CASSLAGQSVYSPLHF.